The following is a T cell receptor beta chain sequence with its context. Antigen specificity is unknown. Germline V gene lookup returns CDR1 SGHRS and CDR2 YFSETQ. V was pared by 0 bases and J by 6 bases, with 13 bases between. CDR3 size: 14 residues. Sequenced by immunoSEQ multiplex PCR; TCRdb stores in-frame clones only, minus some. The data hold 60,000 or so clones, with 87% observed a single time. These data are taken from a study of lymphopenia after photon versus proton radiotherapy. Study outcomes and limitations: Post-nadir diversity loss with photons came from oligoclonal expansion, particularly CD8+ Temra cells. Relative stability marked proton patients; photon patients lost diversity and naive cells. In patients who died, overall survival fell as post-nadir TCR diversity dropped more.

The material sequenced was peripheral blood, taken from a patient treated with proton-based radiotherapy. This clonotype was sampled from an elderly man with esophageal cancer. The rearrangement joins TRBV5-1 to TRBJ2-7; TRBD2 is a possible D gene (6 bases). CDR3 residues: CASSLDPGVGEQYF. CDR3 coding DNA: TGCGCCAGCAGCTTGGATCCGGGGGTTGGCGAGCAGTACTTC.